This T cell receptor (beta chain) came from a study of blood T cell repertoires in COVID-19. The CDR3 consists of 16 residues. V lost 5 bases, J lost 0 bases, and 7 bases stayed unmatched. Germline V CDR1 and CDR2: SGHAT, FQNNGV. Profiling relied on immunoSEQ multiplex PCR, and the TCRdb table lists in-frame clones only, not all of them. The sample carries more than 80,000 clones, around 80% recorded once. The receptor comes from a woman older than 75 with active or convalescent COVID-19. The sequenced sample was peripheral blood. The genes are TRBV11-2 and TRBJ1-3; 7 positions match TRBD1. For the CDR3, the DNA is TGTGCCAGCAGCCAATACAGGGGTGACTCTGGAAACACCATATATTTT. It specifies CASSQYRGDSGNTIYF.